This TCR beta chain was captured in a study of monozygotic twins with inflammatory bowel disease. General study results and limits: No repertoire similarity difference was seen between concordant and discordant twins; power was possibly limited. Patients got different immunosuppressive treatments, which may have made their repertoires more variable.

TCRdb reanalyzed the 5' RACE reads and collapses them to one entry per CDR3 protein, without DNA. Its table records 150,000 to 200,000 distinct CDR3 sequences. This CDR3 contains 14 residues. Germline V gene data show CDR1 as SQVTM and CDR2 as ANQGSEA. Details on this clonotype: Its target is not known.

V gene TRBV29-1 combines with J gene TRBJ2-7; TCRdb calls TRBD1, which cannot be checked without DNA. The sequencing sample was made of blood. This TCR derives from a human donor with ulcerative colitis or Crohn's disease, or a healthy co-twin of an affected twin (not recorded which). CDR3 protein: CSVQSRVGSYEQYF.